The 28 T cell receptor beta chains below were found in one sample sequenced in a study of tumor-infiltrating lymphocytes in primary liver carcinoma. The study co-extracted DNA and RNA from around 20-30 mg of unsorted bulk tissue. TCR beta cDNA was made from around 460 ng total RNA with a constant-region primer. The TCR beta library was amplified through three nested multiplex PCR rounds in a modified ARM-PCR procedure. Rounds one and two of PCR, each of roughly 10 cycles, were primed with TRBV1-TRBV30 forward primers and a C-beta reverse primer. One entry per CDR3 protein results from TCRdb running MiXCR on the multiplex PCR reads. The table has about 97,000 distinct CDR3 sequences, under 70% seen once. The specimen was liver tumor tissue from sampling region 2. Documented subset: tumor region T2, inferior pole. All receptors derive from a woman in her fifties or sixties with primary liver carcinoma and hepatitis B virus infection.

Of note for this clonotype: A much larger clone lies one base from this, so it may be a read error. The CDR3 here is CASSLTFGIGYTF. CDR3 nucleotide sequence: TGTGCCAGCAGCTTAACGTTTGGGATTGGCTACACCTTC. The chain couples TRBV7-9 to TRBJ1-2; D not resolved. The V end was cut by 2 bases, the J end by 7 bases, with 11 bases between. The CDR3 spans 13 residues. CDR1 is SEHNR, CDR2 FQNEAQ, per germline (reference sequence).

About this clonotype itself: This could be a read error, since a much larger clone is one nucleotide away. As the CDR3 is not closed by the conserved phenylalanine or tryptophan, this likely results from a read error. The chain uses TRBV29-1 and TRBJ2-7; 10 bases match TRBD1. With V trimmed by 7 bases and J by 4 bases, 4 bases remained unmatched. CDR1 is SQVTM and CDR2 is ANQGSEA in the germline V gene. This CDR3 region has 12 residues. The CDR3 DNA is TGCAGCGCCAAGGGACAGGGGTACGAGCAGTACTTG. Protein: CSAKGQGYEQYL.

This clonotype appeared once. A much larger clone is a single base away; this may be a read error. A read error is likely, as this CDR3 ends without the conserved phenylalanine or tryptophan. The chain couples TRBV11-3 to TRBJ2-1; the D is unclear. The V end lost 4 bases, the J end lost 5 bases, and 15 bases lay between the germline ends. Germline CDR1 SGHNT, CDR2 YENEEA. The CDR3 loop spans 15 amino acids. The CDR3 spells CASSSHVPPNNEQFL. As DNA, the CDR3 is TGTGCCAGCAGCTCACATGTTCCTCCCAACAATGAGCAGTTCCTC.

The CDR3 loop is CARSPGATSVYNGEFF. CDR3 sequence (DNA): TGTGCCAGGAGCCCGGGGGCCACTAGCGTTTACAATGGGGAGTTCTTC. The chain combines TRBV11-2 with TRBJ2-1, with a tentative D call TRBD2 (7 bases). This CDR3 region has 16 residues. The germline V gene has CDR1 SGHAT and CDR2 FQNNGV. Trimming removed 9 bases from V and 14 bases from J, with 32 bases in between.

A remark on this clonotype: An end of the junction differs from the germline gene, which may be a read error. The chain joins TRBV29-1 to TRBJ1-5; 8 positions match TRBD1. The CDR3 spans 14 residues. The germline V gene encodes CDR1 SQVTM and CDR2 ANQGSEA. The CDR3 region is CSVDAGTGNQPQHF. For the CDR3, the DNA is TGCAGCGTTGATGCCGGGACAGGAAATCAACCCCAGCATTTT.

The sample holds many counts of this clonotype. This chain joins TRBV28 and TRBJ1-2; D gene unclear. The CDR3 runs 15 residues. CDR1 and CDR2 from the germline V gene are MDHEN and SYDVKM. Deletions cut 5 bases from V and 4 bases from J, with 17 bases between. The CDR3 spells CASSVLGAAGYGYTF. As DNA, the CDR3 is TGTGCCAGCAGTGTATTGGGCGCCGCCGGCTATGGCTACACCTTC.

This sequence joins TRBV10-3 and TRBJ2-7, with TRBD2 matching over 13 bases. CDR3 length: 16 residues. Germline-derived CDR1 and CDR2 are ENHRY and SYGVKD. The junction had 10 bases not matched to a gene; V was cut back by 5 bases and J by 6 bases. For the CDR3, the DNA is TGTGCCATCAGTACCAAATCGGGACTAGCGGGAAGCGAGCAGTACTTC. Amino acid sequence: CAISTKSGLAGSEQYF.

On this clonotype itself: A much larger clone sits a single nucleotide away, making a read error possible. The chain has TRBV30 and TRBJ1-1; 9 bases map to TRBD1. Germline V gives CDR1 GTSNPN, CDR2 SVGIG (reference sequence). The CDR3 runs to 14 residues. Here the CDR3 reads CARSVQGAWAEAFF. DNA for the CDR3: TGTGCCCGGAGTGTACAGGGGGCTTGGGCTGAAGCTTTCTTT. Based on the CDR3 plus reference TRBV30 and TRBJ1-1, the full variable domain is SQTIHQWPATLVQPVGSPLSLECTVEGTSNPNLYWYRQAAGRGLQLLFYSVGIGQISSEVPQNLSASRPQDRQFILSSKKLLLSDSGFYLCARSVQGAWAEAFFGQGTRLTVV.

The CDR3 loop is CANSSRLAGHTDTQYF. In DNA, the CDR3 is TGTGCAAACAGCTCAAGACTAGCGGGTCATACAGATACGCAGTATTTT. The chain joins TRBV7-8 to TRBJ2-3; TRBD2 agrees at 10 bases. CDR3 size: 16 residues. Germline loops: CDR1 SGHVS, CDR2 FQNEAQ.

Of note for this clonotype: A much larger clone is a single base away; this may be a read error. This rearrangement joins TRBV5-1 to TRBJ2-1, with a possible D match to TRBD2 (6 bases). Trimming left V 9 bases short and J 5 bases short, with 12 bases between. This CDR3 region has 12 residues. The germline CDR1 and CDR2 sequences are SGHRS and YFSETQ. The CDR3 loop is CATARGDNEQFF. Written as DNA, the CDR3 is TGCGCCACCGCGCGGGGTGACAATGAGCAGTTCTTC.

The chain couples TRBV11-2 to TRBJ1-1; possible D gene TRBD1, 5 bases. The CDR3 length is 20 residues. The V gene's germline CDR1 is SGHAT and CDR2 FQNNGV. Trimming stripped 9 bases from V and 10 bases from J, with 42 bases between. The DNA for the CDR3 is TGTGCCAGTAGCCCACATAAGCACGGACACCTTCGCTTTTGGGGCTATGGAGCTTTCTTT. This translates into CASSPHKHGHLRFWGYGAFF.

This chain joins TRBV6-5 and TRBJ1-5; D is unresolved. V lost 6 bases and J 10 bases, leaving 16 bases between the germline ends. Germline V lookup: CDR1 MNHEY, CDR2 SVGAGI. This CDR3 region has 13 residues. The chain's CDR3 is CASRTMEGHPQHF. The CDR3 DNA reads TGTGCCAGCAGGACGATGGAGGGTCATCCCCAGCATTTT.

The CDR3 DNA reads TGTGCCAGCAGCTCATCCCCCGACTATGGCTACACCTTC. It is translated as CASSSSPDYGYTF. The V and J genes are TRBV7-8 and TRBJ1-2; D gene unclear. This CDR3 is built from 13 residues. Germline V gene lookup returns CDR1 SGHVS and CDR2 FQNEAQ. Trimming removed 4 bases at V and 3 bases at J, with 9 bases between. Combining the CDR3 with reference TRBV7-8 and TRBJ1-2 gives the whole variable domain GAGVSQSPRYKVAKRGQDVALRCDPISGHVSLFWYQQALGQGPEFLTYFQNEAQLDKSGLPSDRFFAERPEGSVSTLKIQRTQQEDSAVYLCASSSSPDYGYTFGSGTRLTVV.

Of note for this clonotype: A clone one base away is much larger, so this may be a read error. The chain combines TRBV5-1 with TRBJ2-7, with D unclear. This CDR3 has 13 residues. Trimming removed 4 bases at V and 3 bases at J, with 11 bases between. CDR1 SGHRS and CDR2 YFSETQ come from the germline V gene. Here the CDR3 DNA reads TGCGCCAGCAGCGAGTCTATCGGCTACGAGCAGTACTTC. Its protein product is CASSESIGYEQYF.

Comment on this clonotype: One end of the junction fails to match germline, which may point to a read error. CDR3 amino acids: CASSQWAHSSRDTESFF. The DNA of the CDR3 is TGCGCCAGCAGCCAATGGGCCCATTCAAGCAGGGACACTGAATCTTTCTTT. The gene calls are TRBV4-1 and TRBJ1-1, with D maybe TRBD1 (6 bases). CDR3 length: 17 amino acids. Per germline, CDR1 MGHRA and CDR2 YSYEKL.

Of note for this clonotype: Its ends do not fully match the called genes, so a read error is possible. V gene TRBV11-2 combines with J gene TRBJ1-1; D is ambiguous. Germline assignment: CDR1 SGHAT and CDR2 FQNNGV. CDR3 length equals 11 residues. The DNA for the CDR3 is TGTGCCAGCAGGGGGTGGATTGAAGCTTCCTTT. Translated, it gives CASRGWIEASF.

By sample share, this clonotype is medium-sized. The chain recombines TRBV4-2 with TRBJ2-5, with 8 bases lining up with TRBD2. CDR1 is LGHNA, CDR2 YNFKEQ, per germline. V gave up 2 bases and J gave up 4 bases; unmatched junction bases: 12. This CDR3 has 17 amino acids. Here the CDR3 DNA reads TGTGCCAGCAGCCAAACCGGGACTAGGAATGTCCCAGAGACCCAGTACTTC. It encodes CASSQTGTRNVPETQYF.

A note on this clonotype: Relative to the germline gene, one junction end is altered; a read error may explain this. The chain links TRBV11-2 to TRBJ2-1; D not resolved. The V gene's germline CDR1 is SGHAT and CDR2 FQNNGV. This CDR3 region has 13 residues. The CDR3 DNA reads TGTGCCAACAGCTTAGAGTCAGTGACTGAGCAGTTCTTC. It translates to CANSLESVTEQFF.

The V gene is TRBV11-2, the J gene TRBJ2-1; D might be TRBD2 (7 bases). The germline V gene has CDR1 SGHAT and CDR2 FQNNGV. The CDR3 extends over 18 amino acids. The CDR3 sequence: CLSSAGLAGDYMADEQFF. Here the CDR3 DNA reads TGTCTCAGCAGCGCGGGGCTTGCAGGGGACTATATGGCCGATGAGCAGTTCTTC.

The V call is TRBV6-1, the J call TRBJ2-7; D may be TRBD1 or TRBD2 (5 bases each). The germline V and J ends were trimmed by 5 bases and 1 base, with 12 bases remaining between them. Per the germline V gene, CDR1 is MNHNS and CDR2 is SASEGT. The CDR3 runs 14 residues. Written as DNA, the CDR3 is TGTGCCAGCAGTTATGGGACGGAGTCCTACGAGCAGTACTTC. It encodes CASSYGTESYEQYF.

This clonotype was recorded at least ten times. The CDR3 spells CAWTGHGTSAYNEQFF. The CDR3 nucleotides are TGTGCCTGGACCGGCCACGGGACTAGCGCCTACAATGAGCAGTTCTTC. The V call is TRBV30, the J call TRBJ2-1; 10 bases are shared with TRBD2. V lost 4 bases, J lost 2 bases, and 8 bases stayed unmatched. The CDR3 loop spans 16 amino acids. CDR1 is GTSNPN, CDR2 SVGIG, per germline (reference sequence).

In the case of this clonotype: Lacking the conserved final phenylalanine or tryptophan, this CDR3 likely reflects a read error. The genes are TRBV11-2 and TRBJ2-1, with unresolved D. The CDR3 extends over 14 amino acids. CDR1 SGHAT and CDR2 FQNNGV come from the germline V gene. The CDR3 bases are TGTGCCAGCTGCTTAGATACTCAGCGTAATGAGCAGTTCCTC. Its protein is CASCLDTQRNEQFL.

The V gene is TRBV5-1, the J gene TRBJ2-7; 10 nucleotides align to TRBD2. This CDR3 is built from 15 residues. The germline V gene encodes CDR1 SGHRS and CDR2 YFSETQ. The trim removed 3 bases at V and 5 bases at J, leaving 8 bases unmatched. CDR3 sequence: CASSSGLAVVNEQYF. For the CDR3, the DNA is TGCGCCAGCAGCTCAGGACTAGCGGTAGTTAACGAGCAGTACTTC.

The genes are TRBV25-1 and TRBJ2-5; no clear D gene. CDR1 and CDR2 from the germline V gene are MGHDK and SYGVNS. CDR3 length: 11 residues. Trimming stripped 7 bases from V and 4 bases from J, with 7 bases between. The CDR3 region has the DNA TGTGCCAGCAAGCATCGAGAGACCCAGTACTTC. This encodes CASKHRETQYF.

There are many counts of this clonotype. The chain is built from TRBV5-4 and TRBJ2-3; 8 nucleotides align to TRBD2. The CDR3 is 15 residues long. The V gene end was trimmed by 9 bases and the J gene end by 5 bases; junction bases not matched to a gene: 14. Germline assignment: CDR1 SGHNT and CDR2 YYREEE (reference sequence). CDR3 coding DNA: TGTGCCACCCATTTTGGAGCGGGAGTTGGAGATACGCAGTATTTT. Protein sequence: CATHFGAGVGDTQYF.

The rearrangement joins TRBV19 to TRBJ2-5, with 12 bases fitting TRBD2. Germline CDR1 reads LNHDA; CDR2 reads SQIVND (reference sequence). The CDR3 runs 16 residues. V trimming: 4 bases; J trimming: 7 bases; junction bases outside the gene matches: 10. This chain's CDR3 is CASSTRLAGVDRTQYF. CDR3 coding DNA: TGTGCCAGTAGTACGAGACTAGCGGGAGTAGATCGGACCCAGTACTTC.

This sequence joins TRBV12-3 or TRBV12-4 and TRBJ2-5; D is possibly TRBD1 or TRBD2 (5 bases each). The ends were cut back, 5 bases at V and 7 bases at J, with 20 bases in the middle. The CDR3 length is 15 residues. The CDR3 nucleotides are TGTGCCAGCAGTCCCTCTAGTAGGGGCCGGGGGACCCAGTACTTC. Residues: CASSPSSRGRGTQYF.

The chain carries TRBV28 and TRBJ1-5; TRBD1 is a possible D gene (5 bases). Trimming shortened V by 6 bases and J by 5 bases, and 14 bases separated the two germline ends. From germline, CDR1 is MDHEN and CDR2 SYDVKM. The CDR3 runs to 14 residues. CDR3 residues: CASRWGVGHQPQHF. The CDR3 DNA is TGTGCCAGCAGATGGGGGGTGGGGCATCAGCCCCAGCATTTT.